The 22 T cell receptor beta chains reported below all come from one sample, sequenced in a study of T-cell reconstitution after alpha-beta-depleted transplantation in children. Preparation of the TCRbeta library was carried out with unique molecular identifiers. TCRdb re-analysed the PCR reads in MiXCR, keeping a single row per CDR3 protein. The table has approximately 45,000 distinct CDR3 sequences, 50% to 55% seen once. Material: peripheral blood, obtained before TCRalphabeta/CD19-depleted stem cell transplant. The receptor source for this set is a boy under three years old with SCID, due to receive a stem cell transplant.

This sequence joins TRBV6-5 and TRBJ2-1; TRBD1 agrees at 10 bases. CDR1 is MNHEY and CDR2 is SVGAGI in the germline V gene. J was trimmed by 4 bases and V by 8 bases; bases with no gene match: 5. CDR3 length: 14 amino acids. The CDR3 DNA reads TGTGCCAGCGTTCCGGGACAGGGGTACAATGAGCAGTTCTTC. Residues: CASVPGQGYNEQFF.

The CDR3 sequence: CASSETDYEKLFF. The CDR3 coding sequence is TGTGCCAGCAGCGAGACCGACTATGAAAAACTGTTTTTT. J is TRBJ1-4 and V is TRBV14; the D is unclear. Germline V gives CDR1 SGHDN, CDR2 FVKESK. The CDR3 runs to 13 residues. V lost 5 bases and J 6 bases, leaving 10 bases between the germline ends.

The chain recombines TRBV7-6 with TRBJ2-3, with 7 bases lining up with TRBD2. Germline V gene lookup returns CDR1 SGHVS and CDR2 FNYEAQ. V lost 0 bases and J lost 1; bases outside the gene matches: 10. The CDR3 has 18 residues. CDR3 DNA: TGTGCCAGCAGCTTAGCGGACCAGACTAGCCTACGCACAGATACGCAGTATTTT. It codes for CASSLADQTSLRTDTQYF.

This clonotype has only a few counts. This chain connects TRBV6-4 to TRBJ2-5; perhaps TRBD2 as D (6 bases). Trimming took 5 bases from V and 2 from J, leaving 9 bases between them. This CDR3 contains 13 residues. The germline V gene encodes CDR1 MRHNA and CDR2 SNTAGT. CDR3 loop: CASSLAPQETQYF. CDR3 bases: TGTGCCAGCAGTCTAGCGCCTCAAGAGACCCAGTACTTC.

The V gene is TRBV12-3 or TRBV12-4, the J gene TRBJ2-7, with 7 bases fitting TRBD2. The V gene end was trimmed by 4 bases and the J gene end by 6 bases; junction bases not matched to a gene: 3. CDR3 size: 12 residues. The CDR3 protein is CASSWGGTEQYF. CDR3 in DNA: TGTGCCAGCAGTTGGGGGGGGACCGAGCAGTACTTC.

The CDR3 region is CASTPSGRNTEAFF. The CDR3 DNA reads TGTGCCAGCACCCCCTCGGGTAGGAACACTGAAGCTTTCTTT. The chain is built from TRBV25-1 and TRBJ1-1; no reliable D call. Looked up from germline, CDR1 is MGHDK and CDR2 is SYGVNS. This CDR3 is 14 amino acids long. V lost 7 bases and J lost 1, with 13 bases in between.

The sample holds a few counts of this clonotype. The chain couples TRBV19 to TRBJ2-1; D remains unclear. Trimming took 3 bases from V and 9 from J, leaving 9 bases between them. This CDR3 has 12 amino acids. Germline V gene lookup returns CDR1 LNHDA and CDR2 SQIVND (reference sequence). The DNA for the CDR3 is TGTGCCAGTAGTATCGACTGGCGTGAGCAGTTCTTC. Its translation: CASSIDWREQFF.

The V call is TRBV7-6, the J call TRBJ1-6; 10 bases agree with TRBD1. Germline CDR1 is SGHVS and CDR2 is FNYEAQ. The CDR3 has 20 amino acids. The junction had 8 bases not matched to a gene; V was cut back by 0 bases and J by 0 bases. The CDR3 DNA reads TGTGCCAGCAGCTTAGCCATGGGGACAGGGGACAGCTCCTATAATTCACCCCTCCACTTT. The encoded protein is CASSLAMGTGDSSYNSPLHF.

This chain connects TRBV5-8 to TRBJ1-1; TRBD1 agrees at 8 bases. The CDR3 has 15 residues. CDR1 and CDR2 (germline): SGHTS, YDEGEE. J gave up 3 bases and V 3 bases, and 7 bases lay outside the gene matches. CDR3 nucleotides: TGTGCCAGCAGCTCCTCAGGGGGCATGGACACTGAAGCTTTCTTT. Translated, it gives CASSSSGGMDTEAFF.

The V call is TRBV6-1, the J call TRBJ2-1; tentative D call: TRBD1 (6 bases). Germline lookup yields CDR1 MNHNS and CDR2 SASEGT. The CDR3 contains 14 residues. V was shortened by 6 bases and J by 6 bases, with 15 bases between the two germline ends. The CDR3 region is CASRLQGRFNEQFF. The CDR3 DNA reads as TGTGCCAGCAGGTTGCAGGGGAGATTCAATGAGCAGTTCTTC.

The chain carries TRBV10-1 and TRBJ2-3, with TRBD2 matching 12 bases. The CDR3 extends over 15 amino acids. After removal of 5 bases from V and 2 bases from J, the junction contained 2 bases not matched to a gene. CDR1 and CDR2 from the germline V gene are WNHNN and SYGVQD (reference sequence). The CDR3 protein is CASSRLAGDTDTQYF. CDR3 DNA: TGCGCCAGCAGTAGACTAGCGGGGGACACAGATACGCAGTATTTT.

The chain uses TRBV28 and TRBJ1-5; the match to TRBD1 covers 8 bases. Germline trimming cut 3 bases from V and 3 bases from J; bases unmatched to any gene: 22. CDR1 and CDR2 from the germline V gene are MDHEN and SYDVKM. CDR3 length: 21 amino acids. CDR3 sequence reads: CASSLIPSQNGPGQDNQPQHF. The CDR3 DNA reads TGTGCCAGCAGTTTGATCCCTAGTCAAAACGGACCGGGACAGGACAATCAGCCCCAGCATTTT.

This clonotype turned up a few times. The V and J genes are TRBV12-5 and TRBJ2-1; D may be TRBD1 (6 bases). The germline V gene has CDR1 LGHNT and CDR2 FRNRAP. V was pared by 1 base and J by 6 bases, with 16 bases between. This CDR3 is built from 16 residues. In DNA form, the CDR3 reads TGTGCTAGTGGTTTGGGGGGGCCCAGGGCTTCCAATGAGCAGTTCTTC. Its translation: CASGLGGPRASNEQFF.

In regard to this clonotype: Relative to the germline gene, one junction end is altered; a read error may explain this. V usage is TRBV7-2 and J usage is TRBJ1-1, with D maybe TRBD1 (6 bases). The CDR3 has 14 residues. CDR1 is SGHTA and CDR2 is FQGNSA in the germline V gene. The CDR3 loop is CASTLGGLNTEAFF. CDR3 DNA: TGTGCCAGCACCTTAGGGGGGCTGAACACTGAAGCTTTCTTT.

V usage is TRBV4-1 and J usage is TRBJ1-1, with 11 positions matching TRBD1. The CDR3 loop spans 13 amino acids. J gave up 11 bases and V 5 bases, and 7 bases lay outside the gene matches. Germline V CDR1 and CDR2: MGHRA, YSYEKL. CDR3 sequence reads: CASSGDRGVAAFF. The CDR3 bases are TGCGCCAGCAGCGGGGACAGGGGGGTGGCGGCTTTCTTT.

The CDR3 coding sequence is TGCGCCAGCAGCCAAAGACAGACTAGCGGGGATCTAGCCAAAAACATTCAGTACTTC. This gives the protein CASSQRQTSGDLAKNIQYF. The chain joins TRBV4-1 to TRBJ2-4, with TRBD2 identical over 11 bases. V was pared by 2 bases and J by 0 bases, with 9 bases of the junction left unmatched. The CDR3 loop spans 19 amino acids. In germline, CDR1 is MGHRA, CDR2 YSYEKL.

J is TRBJ2-1 and V is TRBV4-1, with D hard to call. The CDR3 is made up of 15 amino acids. Germline CDR1 is MGHRA and CDR2 is YSYEKL. The germline V and J ends were trimmed by 0 bases and 2 bases, with 8 bases remaining between them. CDR3 DNA sequence: TGCGCCAGCAGCCAAGAACCAGGTGCCTACAATGAGCAGTTCTTC. It yields the protein CASSQEPGAYNEQFF.

This clonotype was recorded a few times. The chain employs TRBV12-3 or TRBV12-4 and TRBJ1-5; weak D call: TRBD1 (6 bases). The ends were cut back, 6 bases at V and 6 bases at J, with 18 bases in the middle. The CDR3 totals 15 residues. CDR3 nucleotide sequence: TGTGCCAGCAGCCTGGGGGGCCGATTCGTTCAGCCCCAGCATTTT. It codes for CASSLGGRFVQPQHF.

The chain carries TRBV20-1 and TRBJ2-5; D is ambiguous. The CDR3 consists of 12 residues. Germline lookup yields CDR1 DFQATT and CDR2 SNEGSKA (reference sequence). CDR3 region: CSAGSSQETQYF. CDR3 coding DNA: TGCAGCGCTGGGTCTAGCCAAGAGACCCAGTACTTC.

This chain uses TRBV18 with TRBJ2-2; possibly TRBD1 for D (5 bases). This CDR3 is 15 amino acids long. V was trimmed by 1 base and J by 3 bases, leaving 9 bases between them. Germline CDR1 KGHSH, CDR2 LQKENI. The CDR3 DNA follows: TGTGCCAGCTCACCACGCCAGGGCTACACCGGGGAGCTGTTTTTT. It encodes CASSPRQGYTGELFF.

The chain has TRBV2 and TRBJ2-7, with a possible D match to TRBD2 (6 bases). CDR1 SNHLY and CDR2 FYNNEI come from the germline V gene. The CDR3 has 14 residues. Trimming shortened V by 3 bases and J by 7 bases, and 16 bases separated the two germline ends. CDR3 nucleotides: TGTGCCAGCAGTGACGGGAGAGGGCGATTGGAGCAGTACTTC. This codes for CASSDGRGRLEQYF. Looking up the rest from reference TRBV2 and TRBJ2-7 gives the full variable domain: EPEVTQTPSHQVTQMGQEVILRCVPISNHLYFYWYRQILGQKVEFLVSFYNNEISEKSEIFDDQFSVERPDGSNFTLKIRSTKLEDSAMYFCASSDGRGRLEQYFGPGTRLTVT.

The chain carries TRBV5-1 and TRBJ2-2; 7 nucleotides align to TRBD1. The CDR3 extends over 14 amino acids. Germline V gene data show CDR1 as SGHRS and CDR2 as YFSETQ. Germline trimming cut 7 bases from V and 2 bases from J; bases unmatched to any gene: 5. In nucleotides, the CDR3 is TGCGCCAGCGGGACAGCCTTTAACACCGGGGAGCTGTTTTTT. Encoded protein: CASGTAFNTGELFF.